One and the same sample provided the 9 T cell receptor beta chains below, sequenced in a study of shared clonotypes between healthy human individuals. Using immunoSEQ multiplex PCR, the repertoire was profiled, and TCRdb retains in-frame clones only, with some absent. The table records 650,000 to 750,000 clones, about two thirds of them present only once. Sequenced: memory CD4+ T cells sorted from blood. Subset indicated: CD45RA-negative fraction. The receptors were gathered from a woman between 25 and 40 years old in good health.

This sequence joins TRBV6-5 and TRBJ1-1; the D is unclear. CDR3 length: 12 residues. V lost 7 bases and J lost 2, with 8 bases in between. Germline V lookup: CDR1 MNHEY, CDR2 SVGAGI. CDR3 loop: CASKKFNTEAFF. CDR3 nucleotides: TGTGCCAGCAAAAAGTTTAACACTGAAGCTTTCTTT.

The V and J genes are TRBV11-2 and TRBJ1-3; D uncertain. Germline-derived CDR1 and CDR2 are SGHAT and FQNNGV. The CDR3 length is 17 residues. V lost 4 bases and J 0 bases, leaving 16 bases between the germline ends. The CDR3 region has the DNA TGTGCCAGCAGCTCCCCGTCTTTGGTGGACTCTGGAAACACCATATATTTT. Translation gives CASSSPSLVDSGNTIYF.

The CDR3 here is CASSLGGVSYNEQFF. CDR3 in DNA: TGCGCCAGCAGCTTGGGGGGAGTAAGCTACAATGAGCAGTTCTTC. The rearrangement joins TRBV5-1 to TRBJ2-1; TRBD2 is a possible D gene (5 bases). The CDR3 runs to 15 residues. The V gene lost 0 bases and the J gene lost 3 bases, with 10 bases spanning the gap. Germline values: CDR1 SGHRS, CDR2 YFSETQ.

This chain joins TRBV4-1 and TRBJ2-3, with D maybe TRBD1 (6 bases). Deletions cut 4 bases from V and 3 bases from J, with 23 bases between. The CDR3 covers 18 residues. Germline V gene sequence: CDR1 MGHRA, CDR2 YSYEKL. CDR3 loop: CASSRALGEGGVTDTQYF. Here the CDR3 DNA reads TGCGCCAGCAGCCGGGCGCTCGGGGAAGGGGGAGTAACAGATACGCAGTATTTT.

Regarding this clone: Relative to the germline gene, one junction end is altered; a read error may explain this. The V call is TRBV7-6, the J call TRBJ2-3, with TRBD2 identical over 14 bases. Germline V gives CDR1 SGHVS, CDR2 FNYEAQ. The CDR3 loop spans 16 amino acids. The CDR3 sequence: CVSSIGLAGGADTQYF. The DNA for the CDR3 is TGTGTCAGCAGCATAGGACTAGCGGGAGGTGCAGATACGCAGTATTTT.

The chain is built from TRBV7-8 and TRBJ2-5; tentative D call: TRBD2 (6 bases). V lost 10 bases to trimming and J lost 9 bases, with 15 bases between them. This CDR3 is 11 amino acids long. Per germline, CDR1 SGHVS and CDR2 FQNEAQ. The DNA of the CDR3 is TGTGCCACCTGGTCCGGGAGAGCCCAGTACTTC. Translation: CATWSGRAQYF.

The chain couples TRBV5-1 to TRBJ1-4; unclear D gene. V was shortened by 2 bases and J by 4 bases, with 12 bases between the two germline ends. There are 15 residues in the CDR3. The V gene's germline CDR1 is SGHRS and CDR2 YFSETQ. The CDR3 spells CASSFNAPGNEKLFF. The CDR3 coding sequence is TGCGCCAGCAGCTTTAACGCGCCCGGTAATGAAAAACTGTTTTTT.

This rearrangement joins TRBV2 to TRBJ2-1; perhaps D is TRBD1 or TRBD2 (5 bases each). V shed 5 bases and J shed 7 bases, with 18 bases lying between them. In germline, CDR1 is SNHLY, CDR2 FYNNEI. The CDR3 has 15 amino acids. The CDR3 is CASSRPGTRGNEQFF. The CDR3 bases are TGTGCCAGCAGTCGCCCCGGGACCCGGGGTAATGAGCAGTTCTTC.

The chain carries TRBV7-2 and TRBJ2-7, with D possibly matching TRBD2 (7 bases). This CDR3 is 15 amino acids long. The germline CDR1 and CDR2 sequences are SGHTA and FQGNSA. V was shortened by 3 bases and J by 0 bases, with 12 bases between the two germline ends. CDR3 in amino acids: CASSFGGAGSYEQYF. The CDR3 region has the DNA TGTGCCAGCAGCTTTGGGGGGGCTGGCTCCTACGAGCAGTACTTC.